Listed here are 10 T cell receptor beta chains from one sample, sequenced in a study of metastatic and nonmetastatic thyroid tumors. Treatment of any kind had been given to no patient before thyroid surgery. MiXCR was used by TCRdb to re-call the PCR reads. The sample records some 6,900 clones, just under 30% being singletons. Material: tumor tissue. The origin of the receptors is a female donor with papillary thyroid cancer or a benign thyroid nodule (not recorded which). Some clones in this sample may be carry-over from other donors' samples.

The chain links TRBV4-1 to TRBJ1-4; a weak D match, TRBD1 (5 bases). The V gene lost 3 bases and the J gene lost 8 bases, with 13 bases spanning the gap. Germline CDR1 MGHRA, CDR2 YSYEKL. This CDR3 has 14 residues. The CDR3 nucleotides are TGCGCCAGCAGCCAGCAGGGCCATGGGGAAAAACTGTTTTTT. It is translated as CASSQQGHGEKLFF.

The V and J genes are TRBV7-2 and TRBJ2-7, with 13 nucleotides matching TRBD2. Trimming took 5 bases from V and 5 from J; bases not matched to a gene: 6. Per germline, CDR1 SGHTA and CDR2 FQGNSA. CDR3 size: 15 residues. CDR3 bases: TGTGCCAGCAGCACCTGGACTAGCGGGAGTGACGAGCAGTACTTC. Protein sequence: CASSTWTSGSDEQYF.

This chain joins TRBV12-3 or TRBV12-4 and TRBJ1-5; 9 bases map to TRBD1. CDR3 size: 14 residues. The junction had 12 bases not matched to a gene; V was cut back by 3 bases and J by 15 bases. The CDR3, as DNA: TGTGCCAGCAGTTTGTCAACGGACAGGGGAGGTGGGCATTTT. Translation: CASSLSTDRGGGHF.

This clone showed up just a few times. V gene TRBV12-3 or TRBV12-4 combines with J gene TRBJ1-6; no clear D. V gave up 5 bases and J gave up 0 bases, with 2 bases separating them. The CDR3 spans 13 residues. CDR3 loop: CASSLSYNSPLHF. As DNA, the CDR3 is TGTGCCAGCAGTCTCTCCTATAATTCACCCCTCCACTTT.

Only a few counts were recorded for this clone. The chain employs TRBV20-1 and TRBJ1-6; D might be TRBD1 (6 bases). Germline CDR1 DFQATT, CDR2 SNEGSKA (reference sequence). CDR3 length: 13 amino acids. Trimming pared 3 bases from V and 11 bases from J, leaving 14 bases between. For the CDR3, the DNA is TGCAGTGCTAGGGGGGGGGGCAGGCCACCCCTCCACTTT. This translates into CSARGGGRPPLHF.

This clone was seen repeatedly, ten times or more. This CDR3 is CASSLRSTYEQYF. The CDR3 coding sequence is TGTGCCAGCAGTTTACGGAGTACCTACGAGCAGTACTTC. This chain joins TRBV27 and TRBJ2-7; D is uncertain. CDR3 size: 13 residues. Germline V gene data show CDR1 as MNHEY and CDR2 as SMNVEV (reference sequence). V was cut by 2 bases and J by 2 bases, with 7 bases left in between.

This clone was recorded only once. This same CDR3 is encoded by further DNA sequences in the sample. V usage is TRBV3-1 and J usage is TRBJ1-4; 8 positions agree with TRBD1. The CDR3 is 15 amino acids. Trimming removed 4 bases from V and 3 bases from J; junction bases left unmatched: 4. Germline CDR1 is LGHDT and CDR2 is YNNKEL (reference sequence). As DNA, the CDR3 is TGTGCCAGCAGCCTCAGGGGGCTAGCTAATGAAAAACTGTTTTTT. Protein: CASSLRGLANEKLFF.

V is TRBV11-2 and J is TRBJ2-1; 8 bases agree with TRBD1. V shed 5 bases and J 9 bases; nucleotides not matched to a gene: 9. Germline V gene data show CDR1 as SGHAT and CDR2 as FQNNGV. CDR3 length: 14 amino acids. CDR3 in DNA: TGTGCCAGCAGCCCTGGGAACAGGGGGAGTGAGCAGTTCTTC. This translates into CASSPGNRGSEQFF.

Turning to this clone: An end of the junction does not agree with germline; a read error may underlie this. The J gene is TRBJ1-2, the V gene TRBV6-1; no reliable D call. The CDR3 runs 13 residues. Germline CDR1 MNHNS, CDR2 SASEGT. The CDR3, as DNA: TGTGCCAGCAGTGGGTCAGGTCGTGATTTTTTCAACTTC. Protein: CASSGSGRDFFNF.

In its sample, this clone was seen a few times. The V gene is TRBV20-1, the J gene TRBJ1-6, with TRBD1 as a possible D gene (5 bases). Trimming left V 6 bases short and J 10 bases short, with 19 bases between. The germline V gene encodes CDR1 DFQATT and CDR2 SNEGSKA (reference sequence). This CDR3 has 14 residues. The CDR3: CSATTMNPGSPLHF. In nucleotides, the CDR3 is TGCAGTGCGACAACAATGAACCCAGGGTCACCCCTCCACTTT.